This passage covers 28 T cell receptor beta chains from one sample sequenced in a study of T and B cells in COVID-19 patients. BIOMED2 TRB-A/B primer pools were used in multiplex TRB PCR. Via MiXCR, TCRdb re-called the multiplex PCR reads, giving one row per CDR3 protein. The sample holds thousands of distinct CDR3 sequences, around 27% seen once. Each TRB amplification used roughly 220-550 ng of genomic DNA from blood. The sequencing input was blood. All receptors come from a human donor with active COVID-19.

This clonotype was seen more than once but under ten times. The V call is TRBV5-5, the J call TRBJ1-2, with a tentative D call TRBD1 (6 bases). Trimming shortened V by 2 bases and J by 8 bases, and 19 bases separated the two germline ends. There are 15 residues in the CDR3. Germline lookup yields CDR1 SGHKS and CDR2 YYEKEE (reference sequence). As DNA, the CDR3 is TGTGCCAGCAGCTTATCGGGGACACCCTCTGAGGGCTACACCTTC. Amino acids: CASSLSGTPSEGYTF.

By frequency in the sample, this clonotype is medium-sized (0.01 to 0.1%). The V call is TRBV29-1, the J call TRBJ1-2; 7 positions agree with TRBD1. CDR3 length: 13 residues. With V trimmed by 5 bases and J by 12 bases, 15 bases remained unmatched. In germline, CDR1 is SQVTM, CDR2 ANQGSEA. The CDR3 is CSVIRQGVGFDTF. CDR3 DNA sequence: TGCAGCGTTATACGACAGGGAGTTGGGTTCGACACCTTC.

J is TRBJ1-1 and V is TRBV18, with TRBD1 identical over 7 bases. V gave up 2 bases and J gave up 1 base; unmatched junction bases: 4. Per the germline V gene, CDR1 is KGHSH and CDR2 is LQKENI. This CDR3 is 15 amino acids long. The CDR3 here is CASSPVGGANTEAFF. CDR3 DNA sequence: TGTGCCAGCTCACCAGTAGGGGGCGCGAACACTGAAGCTTTCTTT.

By sample fraction, this clonotype is medium-sized. The rearrangement uses TRBV10-3 and TRBJ2-7; D is undetermined. V was cut by 11 bases and J by 0 bases, with 14 bases left in between. The CDR3 is 13 amino acids. CDR1 and CDR2 from the germline V gene are ENHRY and SYGVKD. Here the CDR3 reads CASYPGGSYEQYF. In DNA form, the CDR3 reads TGTGCCTCGTACCCCGGTGGCTCCTACGAGCAGTACTTC.

This clonotype qualifies as hyperexpanded. This chain links TRBV29-1 with TRBJ2-2, with 11 nucleotides matching TRBD2. The CDR3 covers 17 residues. Germline lookup yields CDR1 SQVTM and CDR2 ANQGSEA. The ends lost 1 base at V and 3 bases at J; junction bases unmatched: 7. This CDR3 reads CSVEGVAGGAHTGELFF. In nucleotides, the CDR3 is TGCAGCGTTGAAGGGGTAGCGGGAGGGGCCCACACCGGGGAGCTGTTTTTT.

V is TRBV5-6 and J is TRBJ2-1, with 14 bases fitting TRBD2. Trimming took 5 bases from V and 7 from J; bases not matched to a gene: 5. CDR1 is SGHDT and CDR2 is YYEEEE in the germline V gene. The CDR3 is made up of 15 amino acids. The CDR3 loop reads CASRLGLAGGNEQFF. The CDR3 nucleotides are TGTGCCAGCAGACTCGGACTAGCGGGGGGAAATGAGCAGTTCTTC.

This clonotype is labeled medium-sized. V is TRBV15 and J is TRBJ2-1; 7 bases fit TRBD2. This CDR3 is 15 amino acids long. Trimming removed 1 base from V and 3 bases from J; junction bases left unmatched: 3. CDR1 LNHNV and CDR2 YYDKDF come from the germline V gene (reference sequence). CDR3 nucleotides: TGTGCCACCAGCAGAGGCGGGAGTGGCTACAATGAGCAGTTCTTC. Its protein is CATSRGGSGYNEQFF.

This clonotype is medium-sized (0.01 to 0.1%) by share. The chain recombines TRBV19 with TRBJ1-5; D is uncertain. The V end lost 4 bases, the J end lost 0 bases, and 4 bases lay between the germline ends. In germline, CDR1 is LNHDA, CDR2 SQIVND (reference sequence). The CDR3 extends over 13 amino acids. This CDR3 is CASSKDSNQPQHF. The DNA for the CDR3 is TGTGCCAGTAGTAAGGATAGCAATCAGCCCCAGCATTTT.

The chain is built from TRBV20-1 and TRBJ1-5; D gene ambiguous. V dropped 1 base and J dropped 4 bases, with 5 bases sitting between them. CDR1 is DFQATT and CDR2 is SNEGSKA in the germline V gene (reference sequence). The CDR3 has 12 amino acids. The CDR3 DNA follows: TGCAGTGCTAGAGTTACGAATCAGCCCCAGCATTTT. This codes for CSARVTNQPQHF.

In this sample, this clonotype is medium-sized. The J gene is TRBJ2-1, the V gene TRBV19, with 10 bases aligning to TRBD2. V lost 3 bases and J lost 5; bases outside the gene matches: 4. Germline V gene data show CDR1 as LNHDA and CDR2 as SQIVND (reference sequence). The CDR3 is 15 amino acids. For the CDR3, the DNA is TGTGCCAGTAGTATTTTAGCGGGAGGTAACAATGAGCAGTTCTTC. The encoded protein is CASSILAGGNNEQFF.

Only one count was recorded for this clonotype. The CDR3 nucleotides read TGTGCCTGGAGGGGTGGGGCCGCCGGACAGATTCTAAATTCACCCCTCCACTTT. Translated, it gives CAWRGGAAGQILNSPLHF. The rearrangement joins TRBV30 to TRBJ1-6; TRBD1 might be the D (6 bases). V lost 3 bases and J 7 bases, leaving 25 bases between the germline ends. CDR1 and CDR2 (germline): GTSNPN, SVGIG (reference sequence). This CDR3 is 18 amino acids long.

By share, this clonotype ranks as medium-sized. This sequence joins TRBV15 and TRBJ2-1; TRBD2 agrees at 10 bases. CDR1 and CDR2 from the germline V gene are LNHNV and YYDKDF (reference sequence). The CDR3 has 13 residues. V shed 8 bases and J 6 bases; nucleotides not matched to a gene: 4. The CDR3 protein is CATRLAGANEQFF. The CDR3 nucleotides are TGTGCCACCCGCCTAGCGGGAGCCAATGAGCAGTTCTTC.

By its share, this clonotype is medium-sized (0.01 to 0.1%). V is TRBV6-5 and J is TRBJ1-4, with no clear D. This CDR3 contains 16 residues. With 0 bases removed from V and 5 bases from J, the gap between germline ends came to 13 bases. The V gene's germline CDR1 is MNHEY and CDR2 SVGAGI. The CDR3 sequence: CASSYSERDGNEKLFF. The CDR3 DNA is TGTGCCAGCAGTTACTCGGAGAGGGATGGAAATGAAAAACTGTTTTTT.

This clonotype is judged medium-sized (0.01 to 0.1%). The V call is TRBV5-6, the J call TRBJ2-1; no clear D gene. This CDR3 comprises 15 residues. In germline, CDR1 is SGHDT, CDR2 YYEEEE. V lost 2 bases to trimming and J lost 4 bases, with 13 bases between them. The CDR3 is CASSLNAMGYNEQFF. CDR3 DNA sequence: TGTGCCAGCAGCTTAAATGCCATGGGTTACAATGAGCAGTTCTTC.

Here the CDR3 reads CASSYGPFNTDTQYF. The CDR3 coding sequence is TGTGCCAGCAGCTACGGGCCTTTTAACACAGATACGCAGTATTTT. The genes are TRBV7-2 and TRBJ2-3, with no clear D. CDR3 length equals 15 residues. Per the germline V gene, CDR1 is SGHTA and CDR2 is FQGNSA. Trimming shortened V by 4 bases and J by 2 bases, and 13 bases separated the two germline ends. Full variable domain (remainder filled in from reference TRBV7-2 and TRBJ2-3): GAGVSQSPSNKVTEKGKDVELRCDPISGHTALYWYRQSLGQGLEFLIYFQGNSAPDKSGLPSDRFSAERTGGSVSTLTIQRTQQEDSAVYLCASSYGPFNTDTQYFGPGTRLTVL.

This clonotype has only a few counts. This sequence joins TRBV6-5 and TRBJ2-1; no clear D gene. The CDR3 runs to 12 residues. Germline V lookup: CDR1 MNHEY, CDR2 SVGAGI. V was cut by 0 bases and J by 7 bases, with 4 bases left in between. CDR3: CASSYSGNEQFF. The DNA for the CDR3 is TGTGCCAGCAGTTACTCGGGAAATGAGCAGTTCTTC.

This clonotype ranks as medium-sized. The genes are TRBV15 and TRBJ1-5; 7 positions agree with TRBD1. Germline V gene data show CDR1 as LNHNV and CDR2 as YYDKDF (reference sequence). The trim removed 0 bases at V and 3 bases at J, leaving 2 bases unmatched. CDR3 length: 15 residues. The DNA of the CDR3 is TGTGCCACCAGCAGAGAGACAGGGACCAATCAGCCCCAGCATTTT. Translated: CATSRETGTNQPQHF.

The chain joins TRBV15 to TRBJ2-3, with D tentatively TRBD1 or TRBD2 (5 bases each). This CDR3 spans 15 amino acids. V was shortened by 0 bases and J by 9 bases, with 16 bases between the two germline ends. From germline, CDR1 is LNHNV and CDR2 YYDKDF (reference sequence). CDR3: CATSRDRGRVKTQYF. The CDR3 DNA follows: TGTGCCACCAGCAGAGATCGGGGCAGGGTTAAGACGCAGTATTTT.

This clonotype is medium-sized. The rearrangement joins TRBV19 to TRBJ2-5; 7 bases line up with TRBD2. Germline V gene data show CDR1 as LNHDA and CDR2 as SQIVND (reference sequence). This CDR3 has 15 amino acids. J gave up 2 bases and V 5 bases, and 8 bases lay outside the gene matches. In DNA, the CDR3 is TGTGCCAGTAGTCCCAGAGGGACTATTCAAGAGACCCAGTACTTC. Its protein is CASSPRGTIQETQYF.

The gene calls are TRBV23-1 and TRBJ1-3; D is unresolved. Being an ORF, TRBV23-1 has a function that is uncertain. Between the trimmed V and J ends, which lost 4 bases and 4 bases, there was a span of 11 bases. This CDR3 comprises 14 residues. In DNA form, the CDR3 reads TGCGCCAGCAGTCCCTTGGACCCCGGAAACACCATATATTTT. Amino acids: CASSPLDPGNTIYF.

The chain joins TRBV12-3 or TRBV12-4 to TRBJ1-4; TRBD1 matches 8 bases. Trimming at V came to 6 bases and at J to 8 bases, leaving 8 bases not matched to a gene. The CDR3 runs to 14 residues. The CDR3 nucleotides are TGTGCCAGCAGGGACAGGGCGTTGGGAGAAAAACTGTTTTTT. Encoded protein: CASRDRALGEKLFF.

Judged by abundance, this clonotype is medium-sized (0.01 to 0.1%). J is TRBJ2-7 and V is TRBV19, with 7 bases fitting TRBD2. Germline loops: CDR1 LNHDA, CDR2 SQIVND (reference sequence). Losses at the gene ends were 3 bases for V and 3 bases for J; bases not matched to a gene: 11. The CDR3 is 16 amino acids. The CDR3 loop reads CASSMGGGGFGYEQYF. CDR3 sequence (DNA): TGTGCCAGTAGTATGGGTGGGGGGGGATTTGGCTACGAGCAGTACTTC.

This clonotype is labeled as medium-sized (0.01 to 0.1%). This chain uses TRBV5-5 with TRBJ1-1; no clear D gene. V lost 2 bases and J lost 8, with 10 bases in between. CDR3 size: 12 residues. Germline CDR1 SGHKS, CDR2 YYEKEE (reference sequence). CDR3: CASSFTAGEAFF. The DNA of the CDR3 is TGTGCCAGCAGCTTCACCGCCGGGGAAGCTTTCTTT.

In its sample, this clonotype ranks as medium-sized. The chain recombines TRBV6-5 with TRBJ1-5; D gene unclear. V was pared by 7 bases and J by 1 base, with 11 bases between. This CDR3 spans 14 amino acids. Germline loops: CDR1 MNHEY, CDR2 SVGAGI. The CDR3 reads CASTSVASNQPQHF. The DNA for the CDR3 is TGTGCCAGCACCTCCGTGGCCAGCAATCAGCCCCAGCATTTT.

Here the CDR3 DNA reads TGCGCCAGCAGCCAAGATATGTCCCTTGATAGGCCCCAGCATTTT. Protein product: CASSQDMSLDRPQHF. The chain combines TRBV4-3 with TRBJ1-5; D is undetermined. This CDR3 region has 15 residues. Trimming removed 0 bases from V and 9 bases from J, with 15 bases in between. From germline, CDR1 is LGHNA and CDR2 YSLEER.

This clonotype is medium-sized by share. The chain recombines TRBV6-1 with TRBJ1-4; 7 bases are a match to TRBD1. With V trimmed by 3 bases and J by 5 bases, 9 bases remained unmatched. CDR3 length: 16 amino acids. In germline, CDR1 is MNHNS, CDR2 SASEGT. CDR3 sequence (DNA): TGTGCCAGCAGTGACTTACTCGGGACAGAAAATGAAAAACTGTTTTTT. This encodes CASSDLLGTENEKLFF.

By share, this clonotype ranks as medium-sized. The CDR3 DNA is TGTGCCAGCTCACAGGACACCTCGAGCTCCTACGAGCAGTACTTC. Amino acid sequence: CASSQDTSSSYEQYF. The chain uses TRBV18 and TRBJ2-7; D may be TRBD1 (5 bases). Germline loops: CDR1 KGHSH, CDR2 LQKENI. The CDR3 extends over 15 amino acids. V lost 4 bases to trimming and J lost 0 bases, with 13 bases between them. The whole variable domain, filled in from reference TRBV18 and TRBJ2-7, reads NAGVMQNPRHLVRRRGQEARLRCSPMKGHSHVYWYRQLPEEGLKFMVYLQKENIIDESGMPKERFSAEFPKEGPSILRIQQVVRGDSAAYFCASSQDTSSSYEQYFGPGTRLTVT.

Note on this clonotype: A much larger clone sits a single nucleotide away, making a read error possible. This chain uses TRBV15 with TRBJ1-4; TRBD1 matches 7 bases. CDR1 and CDR2 from the germline V gene are LNHNV and YYDKDF (reference sequence). The CDR3 totals 14 residues. V trimming: 5 bases; J trimming: 8 bases; junction bases outside the gene matches: 8. The CDR3 bases are TGTGCCACCAGCGAGGGGGCAGGGGAAGAAAAACTGTTTTTT. Translation: CATSEGAGEEKLFF.